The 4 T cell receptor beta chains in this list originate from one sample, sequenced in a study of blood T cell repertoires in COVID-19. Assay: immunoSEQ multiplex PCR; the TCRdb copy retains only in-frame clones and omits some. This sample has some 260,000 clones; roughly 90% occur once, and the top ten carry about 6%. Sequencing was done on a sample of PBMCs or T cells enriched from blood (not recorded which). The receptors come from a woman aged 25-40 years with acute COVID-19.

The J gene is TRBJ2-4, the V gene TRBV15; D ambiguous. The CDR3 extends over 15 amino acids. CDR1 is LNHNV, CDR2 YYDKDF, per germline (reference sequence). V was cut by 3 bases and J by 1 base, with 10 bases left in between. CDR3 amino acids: CATSRADPAKNIQYF. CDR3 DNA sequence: TGTGCCACCAGCAGGGCGGATCCGGCCAAAAACATTCAGTACTTC.

CDR3 coding DNA: TGTGCCAGCAGTTACATAACAGACCTGAACACTGAAGCTTTCTTT. Its translation: CASSYITDLNTEAFF. This chain connects TRBV6-6 to TRBJ1-1, with no clear D. CDR1 and CDR2 from the germline V gene are MNHNY and SVGAGI (reference sequence). Trimming removed 2 bases at V and 0 bases at J, with 10 bases between. The CDR3 has 15 residues.

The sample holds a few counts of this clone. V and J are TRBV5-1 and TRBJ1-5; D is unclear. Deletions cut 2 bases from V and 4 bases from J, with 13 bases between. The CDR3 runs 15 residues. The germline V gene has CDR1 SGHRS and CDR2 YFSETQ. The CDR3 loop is CASSLSGSMNQPQHF. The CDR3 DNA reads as TGCGCCAGCAGCTTATCGGGGAGTATGAATCAGCCCCAGCATTTT.

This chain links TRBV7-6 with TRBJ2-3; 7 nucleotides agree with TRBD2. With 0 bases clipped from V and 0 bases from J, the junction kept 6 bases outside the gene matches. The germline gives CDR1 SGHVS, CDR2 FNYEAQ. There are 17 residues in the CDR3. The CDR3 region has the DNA TGTGCCAGCAGCTTAGCCCCAGCGGGGACTAGCACAGATACGCAGTATTTT. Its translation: CASSLAPAGTSTDTQYF. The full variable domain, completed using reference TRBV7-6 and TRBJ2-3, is GAGVSQSPRYKVTKRGQDVALRCDPISGHVSLYWYRQALGQGPEFLTYFNYEAQQDKSGLPNDRFSAERPEGSISTLTIQRTEQRDSAMYRCASSLAPAGTSTDTQYFGPGTRLTVL.